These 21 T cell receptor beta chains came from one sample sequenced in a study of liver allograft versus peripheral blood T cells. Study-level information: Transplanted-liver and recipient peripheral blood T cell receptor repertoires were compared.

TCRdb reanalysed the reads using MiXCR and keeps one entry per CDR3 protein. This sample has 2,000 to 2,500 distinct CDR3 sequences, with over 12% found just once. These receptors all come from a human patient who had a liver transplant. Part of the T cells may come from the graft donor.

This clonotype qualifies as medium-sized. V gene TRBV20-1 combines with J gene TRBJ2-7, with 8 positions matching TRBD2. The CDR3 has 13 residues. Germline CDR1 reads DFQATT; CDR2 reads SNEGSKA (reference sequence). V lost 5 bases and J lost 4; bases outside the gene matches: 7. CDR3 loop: CSAWSGGRYEQYF. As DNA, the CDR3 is TGCAGTGCTTGGAGCGGGGGTAGGTACGAGCAGTACTTC.

As DNA, the CDR3 is TGCAGTGCTCGGACAGGGTCTAACTATGGCTACACCTTC. This codes for CSARTGSNYGYTF. The chain carries TRBV20-1 and TRBJ1-2; TRBD1 agrees at 8 bases. The CDR3 loop spans 13 amino acids. Per the germline V gene, CDR1 is DFQATT and CDR2 is SNEGSKA (reference sequence). V trimming: 5 bases; J trimming: 0 bases; junction bases outside the gene matches: 2.

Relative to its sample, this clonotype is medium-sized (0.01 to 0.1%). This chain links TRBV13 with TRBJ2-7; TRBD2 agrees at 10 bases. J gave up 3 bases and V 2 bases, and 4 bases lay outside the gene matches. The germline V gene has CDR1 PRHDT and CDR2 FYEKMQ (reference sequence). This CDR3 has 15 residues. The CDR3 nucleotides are TGTGCCAGCAGCTTAAAACCTAGCGGGGGCTACGAGCAGTACTTC. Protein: CASSLKPSGGYEQYF.

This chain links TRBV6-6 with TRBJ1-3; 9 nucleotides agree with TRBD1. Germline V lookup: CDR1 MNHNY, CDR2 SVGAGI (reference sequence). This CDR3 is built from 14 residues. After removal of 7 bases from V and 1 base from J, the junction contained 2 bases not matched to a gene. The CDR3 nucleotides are TGTGCCAGCAATGGACAGGGGTCTGGAAACACCATATATTTT. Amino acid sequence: CASNGQGSGNTIYF.

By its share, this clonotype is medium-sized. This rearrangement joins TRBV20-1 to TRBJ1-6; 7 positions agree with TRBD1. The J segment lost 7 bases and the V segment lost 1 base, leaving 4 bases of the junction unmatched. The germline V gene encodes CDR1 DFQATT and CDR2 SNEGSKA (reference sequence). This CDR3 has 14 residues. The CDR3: CSARGGQSNSPLHF. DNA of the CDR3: TGCAGTGCTAGAGGGGGACAGTCGAATTCACCCCTCCACTTT.

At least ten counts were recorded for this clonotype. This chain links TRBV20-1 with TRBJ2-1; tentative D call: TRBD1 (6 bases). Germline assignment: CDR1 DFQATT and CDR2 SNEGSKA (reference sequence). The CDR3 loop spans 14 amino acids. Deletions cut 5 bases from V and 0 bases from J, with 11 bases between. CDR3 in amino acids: CSAWGPSSYNEQFF. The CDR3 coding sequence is TGCAGTGCTTGGGGGCCAAGCTCCTACAATGAGCAGTTCTTC.

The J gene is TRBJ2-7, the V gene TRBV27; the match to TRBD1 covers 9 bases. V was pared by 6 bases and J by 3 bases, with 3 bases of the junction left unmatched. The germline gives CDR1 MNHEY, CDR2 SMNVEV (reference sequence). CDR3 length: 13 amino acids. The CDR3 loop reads CASSLTGGYEQYF. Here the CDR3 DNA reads TGTGCCAGCAGCCTGACAGGGGGCTACGAGCAGTACTTC.

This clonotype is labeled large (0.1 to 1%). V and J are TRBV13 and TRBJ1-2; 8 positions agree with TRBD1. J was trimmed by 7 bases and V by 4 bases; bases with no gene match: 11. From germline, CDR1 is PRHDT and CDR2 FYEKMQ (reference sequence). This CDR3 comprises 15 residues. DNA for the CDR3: TGTGCCAGCAGCTCGTCCAGGGGGCCTACAGGTGGCTACACCTTC. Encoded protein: CASSSSRGPTGGYTF.

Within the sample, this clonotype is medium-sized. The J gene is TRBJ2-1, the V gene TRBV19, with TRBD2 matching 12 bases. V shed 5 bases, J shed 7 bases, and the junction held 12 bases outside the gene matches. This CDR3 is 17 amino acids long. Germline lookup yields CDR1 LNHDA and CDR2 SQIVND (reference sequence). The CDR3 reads CASSPTSGGSVLNEQFF. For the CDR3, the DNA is TGTGCCAGTAGTCCCACTAGCGGGGGGTCCGTTTTAAATGAGCAGTTCTTC.

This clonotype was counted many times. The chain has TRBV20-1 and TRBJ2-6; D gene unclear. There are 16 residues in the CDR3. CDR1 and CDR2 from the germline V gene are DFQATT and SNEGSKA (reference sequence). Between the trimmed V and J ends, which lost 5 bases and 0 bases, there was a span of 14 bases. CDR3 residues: CSAVGRTASGANVLTF. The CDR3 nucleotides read TGCAGTGCTGTTGGACGGACCGCCTCTGGGGCCAACGTCCTGACTTTC.

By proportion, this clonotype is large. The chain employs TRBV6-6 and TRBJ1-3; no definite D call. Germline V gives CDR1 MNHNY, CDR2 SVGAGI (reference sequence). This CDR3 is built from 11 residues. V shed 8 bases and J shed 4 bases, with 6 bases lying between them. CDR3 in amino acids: CASRVGNTIYF. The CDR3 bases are TGTGCCAGCCGGGTGGGAAACACCATATATTTT.

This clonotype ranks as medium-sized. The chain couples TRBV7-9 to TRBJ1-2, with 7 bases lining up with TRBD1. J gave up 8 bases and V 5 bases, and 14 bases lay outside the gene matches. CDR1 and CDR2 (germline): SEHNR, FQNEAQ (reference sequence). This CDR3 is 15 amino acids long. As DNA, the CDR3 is TGTGCCAGCAGCCCCGCAGGGAGGGGGCGCGGGGGCTACACCTTC. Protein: CASSPAGRGRGGYTF. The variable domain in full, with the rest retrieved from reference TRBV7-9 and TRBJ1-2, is DTGVSQNPRHKITKRGQNVTFRCDPISEHNRLYWYRQTLGQGPEFLTYFQNEAQLEKSRLLSDRFSAERPKGSFSTLEIQRTEQGDSAMYLCASSPAGRGRGGYTFGSGTRLTVV.

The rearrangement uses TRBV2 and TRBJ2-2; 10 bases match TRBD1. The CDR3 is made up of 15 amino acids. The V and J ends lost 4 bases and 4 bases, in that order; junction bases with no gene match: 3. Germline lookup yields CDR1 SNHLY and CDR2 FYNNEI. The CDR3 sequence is CASSGQGARTGELFF. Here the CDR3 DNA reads TGTGCCAGCAGTGGACAGGGGGCCCGCACCGGGGAGCTGTTTTTT.

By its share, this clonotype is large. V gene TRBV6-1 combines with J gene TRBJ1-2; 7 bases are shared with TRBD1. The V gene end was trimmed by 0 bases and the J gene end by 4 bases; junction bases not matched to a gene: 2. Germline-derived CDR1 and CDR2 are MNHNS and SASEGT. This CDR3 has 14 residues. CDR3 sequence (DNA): TGTGCCAGCAGTGAAGCCACAGGGGCCTATGGCTACACCTTC. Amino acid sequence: CASSEATGAYGYTF.

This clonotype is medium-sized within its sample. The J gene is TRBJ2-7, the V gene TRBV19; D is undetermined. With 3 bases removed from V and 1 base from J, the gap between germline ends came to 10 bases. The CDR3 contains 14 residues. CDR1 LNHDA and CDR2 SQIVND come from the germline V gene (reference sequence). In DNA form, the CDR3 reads TGTGCCAGTAGTATTCTCGGCAGGTCCTACGAGCAGTACTTC. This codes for CASSILGRSYEQYF.

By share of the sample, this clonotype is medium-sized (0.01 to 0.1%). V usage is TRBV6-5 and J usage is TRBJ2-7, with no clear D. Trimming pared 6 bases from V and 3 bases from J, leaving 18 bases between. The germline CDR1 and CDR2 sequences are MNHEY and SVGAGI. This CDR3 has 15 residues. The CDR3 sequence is CASRERPSPDYEQYF. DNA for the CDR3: TGTGCCAGCAGGGAAAGGCCAAGCCCCGACTACGAGCAGTACTTC.

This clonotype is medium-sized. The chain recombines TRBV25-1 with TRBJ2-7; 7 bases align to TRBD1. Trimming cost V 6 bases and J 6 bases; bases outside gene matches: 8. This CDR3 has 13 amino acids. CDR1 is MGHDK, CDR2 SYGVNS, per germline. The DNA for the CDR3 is TGTGCCAGCAGGCCTACAGGGGCGACCGAGCAGTACTTC. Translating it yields CASRPTGATEQYF.

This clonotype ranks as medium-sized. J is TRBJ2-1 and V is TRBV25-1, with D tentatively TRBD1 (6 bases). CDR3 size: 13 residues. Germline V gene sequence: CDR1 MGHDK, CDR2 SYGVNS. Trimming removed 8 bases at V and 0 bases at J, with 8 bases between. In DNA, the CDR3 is TGTGCCAGCCACAGGGACTCCTACAATGAGCAGTTCTTC. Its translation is CASHRDSYNEQFF.

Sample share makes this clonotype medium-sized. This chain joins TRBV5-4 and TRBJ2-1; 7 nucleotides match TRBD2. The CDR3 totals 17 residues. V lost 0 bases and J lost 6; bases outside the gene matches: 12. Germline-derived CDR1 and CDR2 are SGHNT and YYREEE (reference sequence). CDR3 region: CASSLGLAAPEGNEQFF. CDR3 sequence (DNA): TGTGCCAGCAGCTTGGGGCTAGCGGCACCCGAAGGCAATGAGCAGTTCTTC.

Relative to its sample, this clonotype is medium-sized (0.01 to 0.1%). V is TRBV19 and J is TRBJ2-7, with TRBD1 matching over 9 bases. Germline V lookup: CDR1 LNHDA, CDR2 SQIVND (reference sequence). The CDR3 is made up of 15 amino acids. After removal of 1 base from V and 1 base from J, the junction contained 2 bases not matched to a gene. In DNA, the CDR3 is TGTGCCAGTAGTATAGCCGGGACAGGGTCCTACGAGCAGTACTTC. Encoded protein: CASSIAGTGSYEQYF. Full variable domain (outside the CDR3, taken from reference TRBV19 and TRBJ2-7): DGGITQSPKYLFRKEGQNVTLSCEQNLNHDAMYWYRQDPGQGLRLIYYSQIVNDFQKGDIAEGYSVSREKKESFPLTVTSAQKNPTAFYLCASSIAGTGSYEQYFGPGTRLTVT.

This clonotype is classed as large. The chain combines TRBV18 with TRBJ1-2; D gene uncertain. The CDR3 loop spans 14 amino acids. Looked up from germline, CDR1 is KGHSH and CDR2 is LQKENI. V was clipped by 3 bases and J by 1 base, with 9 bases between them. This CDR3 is CASSPGGRNYGYTF. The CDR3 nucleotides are TGTGCCAGCTCACCGGGTGGCCGTAACTATGGCTACACCTTC.